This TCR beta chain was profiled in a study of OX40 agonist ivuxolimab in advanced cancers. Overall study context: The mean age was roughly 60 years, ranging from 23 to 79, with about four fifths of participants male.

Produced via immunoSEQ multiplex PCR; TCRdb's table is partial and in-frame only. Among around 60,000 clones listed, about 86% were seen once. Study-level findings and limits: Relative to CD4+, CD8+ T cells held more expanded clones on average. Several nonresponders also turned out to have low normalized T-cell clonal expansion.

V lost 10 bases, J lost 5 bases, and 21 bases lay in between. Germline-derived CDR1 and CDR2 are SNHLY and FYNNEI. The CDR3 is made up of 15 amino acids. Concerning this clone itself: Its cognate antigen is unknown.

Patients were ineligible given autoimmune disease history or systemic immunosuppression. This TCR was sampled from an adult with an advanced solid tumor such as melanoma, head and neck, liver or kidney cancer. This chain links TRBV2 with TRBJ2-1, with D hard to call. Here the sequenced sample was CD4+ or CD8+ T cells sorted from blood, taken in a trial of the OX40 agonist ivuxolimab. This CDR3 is CAIRPLRLPNNEQFF. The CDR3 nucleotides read TGTGCCATCCGCCCTCTTAGGCTACCTAACAATGAGCAGTTCTTC.